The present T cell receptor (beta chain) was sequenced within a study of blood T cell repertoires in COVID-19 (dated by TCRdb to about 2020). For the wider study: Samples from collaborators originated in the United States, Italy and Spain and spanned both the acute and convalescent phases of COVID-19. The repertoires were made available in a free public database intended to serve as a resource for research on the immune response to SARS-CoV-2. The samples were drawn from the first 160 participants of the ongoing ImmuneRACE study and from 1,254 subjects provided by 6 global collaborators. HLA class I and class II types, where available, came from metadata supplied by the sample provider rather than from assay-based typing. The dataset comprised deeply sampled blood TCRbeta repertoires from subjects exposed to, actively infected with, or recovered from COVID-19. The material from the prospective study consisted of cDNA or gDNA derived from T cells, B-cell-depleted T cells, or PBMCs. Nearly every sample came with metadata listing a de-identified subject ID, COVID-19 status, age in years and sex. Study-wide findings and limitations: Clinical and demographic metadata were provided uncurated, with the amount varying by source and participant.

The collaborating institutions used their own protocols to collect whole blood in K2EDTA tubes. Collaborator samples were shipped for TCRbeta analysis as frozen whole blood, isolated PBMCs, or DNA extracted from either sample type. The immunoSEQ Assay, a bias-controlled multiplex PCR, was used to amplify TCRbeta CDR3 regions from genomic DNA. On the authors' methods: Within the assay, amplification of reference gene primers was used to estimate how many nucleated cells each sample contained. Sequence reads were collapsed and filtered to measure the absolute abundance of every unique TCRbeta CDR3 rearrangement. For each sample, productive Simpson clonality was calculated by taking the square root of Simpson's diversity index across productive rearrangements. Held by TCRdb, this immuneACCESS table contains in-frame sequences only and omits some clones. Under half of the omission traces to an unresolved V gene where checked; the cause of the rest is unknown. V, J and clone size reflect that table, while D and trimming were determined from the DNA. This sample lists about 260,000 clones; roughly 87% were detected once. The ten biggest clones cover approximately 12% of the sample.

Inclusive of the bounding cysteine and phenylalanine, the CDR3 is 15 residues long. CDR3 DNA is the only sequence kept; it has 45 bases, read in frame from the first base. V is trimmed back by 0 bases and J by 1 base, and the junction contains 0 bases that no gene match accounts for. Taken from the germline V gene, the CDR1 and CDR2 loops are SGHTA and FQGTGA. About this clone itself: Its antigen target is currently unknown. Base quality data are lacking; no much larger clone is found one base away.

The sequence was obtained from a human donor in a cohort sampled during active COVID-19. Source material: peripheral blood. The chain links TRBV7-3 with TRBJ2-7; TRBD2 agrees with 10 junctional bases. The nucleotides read TGTGCCAGCAGCTTAACAGCGGGAGGGTCCTACGAGCAGTACTTC. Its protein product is CASSLTAGGSYEQYF.